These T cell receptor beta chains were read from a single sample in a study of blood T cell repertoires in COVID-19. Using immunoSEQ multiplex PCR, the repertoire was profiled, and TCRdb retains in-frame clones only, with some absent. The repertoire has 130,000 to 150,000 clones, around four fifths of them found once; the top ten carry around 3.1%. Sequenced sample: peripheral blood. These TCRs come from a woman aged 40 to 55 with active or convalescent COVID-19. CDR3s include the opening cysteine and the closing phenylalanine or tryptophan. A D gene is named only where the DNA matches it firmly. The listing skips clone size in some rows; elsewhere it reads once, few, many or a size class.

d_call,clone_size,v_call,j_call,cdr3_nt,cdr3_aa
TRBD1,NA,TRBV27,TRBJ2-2,TGTGCCAGCAGACCGGGACAGGGCCTGGGCGGGGAGCTGTTTTTT,CASRPGQGLGGELFF
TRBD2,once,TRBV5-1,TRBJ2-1,TGCGCCAGCAGCTTGGGACTAGCGGGGGGGCCCTACAATGAGCAGTTCTTC,CASSLGLAGGPYNEQFF
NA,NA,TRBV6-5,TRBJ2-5,TGTGCCAGCAGTCCCCCGGGGTCCCAGTACTTC,CASSPPGSQYF
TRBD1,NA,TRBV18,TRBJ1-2,TGTGCCAGCTCACCACAGGGGGCCCACTATGGCTACACCTTC,CASSPQGAHYGYTF
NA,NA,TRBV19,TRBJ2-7,TGTGCCAGTAGTATATGGGTGGGCAATTTGAACGAGCAGTACTTC,CASSIWVGNLNEQYF
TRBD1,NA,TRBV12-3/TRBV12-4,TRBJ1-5,TGTGCCAGCAGGGGGACAGGAAATCAGCCCCAGCATTTT,CASRGTGNQPQHF
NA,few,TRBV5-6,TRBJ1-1,TGTGCCAGCAGCTTAAGGGTGGTTGGGAGGGTTTGGGGGACTGAAGCTTTCTTT,CASSLRVVGRVWGTEAFF
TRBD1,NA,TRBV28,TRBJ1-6,TGTGCCAGCAGTTTCCTGAGCAGGGGGCCTTCACCCCTCCACTTT,CASSFLSRGPSPLHF
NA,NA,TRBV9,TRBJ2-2,TGTGCCAGCAGCGTACAGTATTCGGGGGCCGGGGAGCTGTTTTTT,CASSVQYSGAGELFF
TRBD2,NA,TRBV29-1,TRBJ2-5,TGCAGCGCGGACGGACTAGGAGCTGAGACCCAGTACTTC,CSADGLGAETQYF
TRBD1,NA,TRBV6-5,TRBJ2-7,TGTGCCAGCATCGAACAGGGGCCCAGGGGCGAGCAGTACTTC,CASIEQGPRGEQYF
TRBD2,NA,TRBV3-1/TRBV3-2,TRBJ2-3,TGTGCCAGCAGCCCCCTAGCGGGGGGGAGCACAGATACGCAGTATTTT,CASSPLAGGSTDTQYF
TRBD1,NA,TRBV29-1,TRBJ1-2,TGCAGCGCCAGACAGGGATCTGACTATGGCTACACCTTC,CSARQGSDYGYTF
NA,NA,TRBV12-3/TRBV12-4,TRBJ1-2,TGTGCCAGCAGCGACAGCCGTAACTATGGCTACACCTTC,CASSDSRNYGYTF
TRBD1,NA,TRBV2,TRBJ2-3,TGTGCCAGCACCGTAAGGACAGGGGGGACAGATACGCAGTATTTT,CASTVRTGGTDTQYF
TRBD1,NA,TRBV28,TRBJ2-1,TGTGCCAGCAGTTTTGGGACAGGTGAACAGTTCTTC,CASSFGTGEQFF